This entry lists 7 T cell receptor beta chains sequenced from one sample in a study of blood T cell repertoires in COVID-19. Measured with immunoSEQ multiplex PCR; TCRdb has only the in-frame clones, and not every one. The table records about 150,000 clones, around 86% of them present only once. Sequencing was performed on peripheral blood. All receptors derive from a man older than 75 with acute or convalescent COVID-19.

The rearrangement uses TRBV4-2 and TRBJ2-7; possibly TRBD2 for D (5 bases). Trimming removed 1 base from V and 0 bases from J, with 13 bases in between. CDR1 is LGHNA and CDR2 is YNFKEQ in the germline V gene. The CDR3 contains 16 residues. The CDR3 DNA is TGTGCCAGCAGCCAAGGTAGTGGTAGCGCCTCCTACGAGCAGTACTTC. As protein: CASSQGSGSASYEQYF.

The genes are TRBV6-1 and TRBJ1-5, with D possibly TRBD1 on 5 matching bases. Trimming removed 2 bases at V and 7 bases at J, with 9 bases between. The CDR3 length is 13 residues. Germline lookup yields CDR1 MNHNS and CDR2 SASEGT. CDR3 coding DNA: TGTGCCAGCAGTGAACAAGGGGTACAGCCCCAGCATTTT. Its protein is CASSEQGVQPQHF.

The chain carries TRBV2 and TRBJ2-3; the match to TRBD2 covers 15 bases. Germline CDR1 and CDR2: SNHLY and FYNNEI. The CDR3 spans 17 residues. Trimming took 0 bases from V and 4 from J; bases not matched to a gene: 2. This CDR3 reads CASSEARTSGRADTQYF. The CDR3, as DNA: TGTGCCAGCAGTGAAGCGCGGACTAGCGGGAGGGCAGATACGCAGTATTTT.

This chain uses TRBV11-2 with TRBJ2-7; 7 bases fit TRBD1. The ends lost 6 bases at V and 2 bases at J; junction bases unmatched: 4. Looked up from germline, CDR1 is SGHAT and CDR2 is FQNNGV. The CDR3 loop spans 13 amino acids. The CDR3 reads CASRKTGTYEQYF. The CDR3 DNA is TGTGCCAGCAGAAAGACAGGGACCTACGAGCAGTACTTC.

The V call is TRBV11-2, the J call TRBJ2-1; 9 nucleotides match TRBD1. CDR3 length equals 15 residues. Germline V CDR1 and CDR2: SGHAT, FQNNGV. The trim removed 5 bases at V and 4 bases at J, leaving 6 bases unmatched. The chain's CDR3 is CASSLDRGAYNEQFF. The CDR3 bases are TGTGCCAGCAGCCTCGACAGGGGGGCATACAATGAGCAGTTCTTC.

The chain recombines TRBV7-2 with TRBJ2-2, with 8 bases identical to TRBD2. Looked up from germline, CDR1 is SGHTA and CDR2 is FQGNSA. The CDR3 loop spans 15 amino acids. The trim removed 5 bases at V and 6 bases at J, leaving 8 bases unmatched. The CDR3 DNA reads TGTGCCAGCAGCATAAGCGGGAGTAGCTCCGGGGAGCTGTTTTTT. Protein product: CASSISGSSSGELFF.

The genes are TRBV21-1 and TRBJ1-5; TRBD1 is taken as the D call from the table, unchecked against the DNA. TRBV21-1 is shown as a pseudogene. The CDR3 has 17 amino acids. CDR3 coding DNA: TGTGCCAGCAGCATAGCCGGGACAGGGGGTAGCAATCAGCCCCAGCATTTT. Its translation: CASSIAGTGGSNQPQHF.